A selection of T cell receptor beta chains follows, all from one sample in a study of long-term antiretroviral therapy in people with HIV. Produced via immunoSEQ multiplex PCR; TCRdb's table is partial and in-frame only. The profile shows 40,000 to 50,000 clones, approximately 94% of them singletons. This specimen was unsorted PBMCs, taken around 9 years after starting antiretroviral therapy. The receptors originated from a man aged 25-45 years with HIV. CDR3s leave out the opening cysteine and the closing phenylalanine or tryptophan.

>TRBV6-5|TRBJ1-2
ASSRRDRSWYT
>TRBV27|TRBJ1-2
ASSSADRGPYGYT
>TRBV9|TRBJ1-2
ASSAYGTYGYT
>TRBV6-1|TRBJ2-7
ASSPWLTYEQY
>TRBV10-3|TRBJ1-6
AISELDQTSPLH
>TRBV18|TRBJ2-3
ASENTDTQY
>TRBV19|TRBJ1-5
ASSKQGGSNQPQH
>TRBV5-1|TRBJ1-5
ASSLGQGGQPQH
>TRBV11-2|TRBJ2-3
ASSLGTRPDTQY
>TRBV7-9|TRBJ1-2
ASSRTEYGYT
>TRBV7-8|TRBJ1-1
ASSRGSLNTEAF
>TRBV7-8|TRBJ2-1
ASSPRGLAGVPGEGNEQF
>TRBV7-9|TRBJ2-7
ASSWTDSSYEQY
>TRBV14|TRBJ2-1
ASSRDSSSYNEQF
>TRBV11-2|TRBJ2-7
ASSLASSGFRSYEQY
>TRBV7-2|TRBJ2-5
ASSTVGAGDGETQY
>TRBV9|TRBJ1-1
ASSVLYEAF
>TRBV5-8|TRBJ1-5
ASSLSFQGFGQPQH
>TRBV7-2|TRBJ2-3
ASSLFGGADTQY
>TRBV10-2|TRBJ2-7
ASSDPGQGAQY
>TRBV2|TRBJ2-2
ASSELVGAAWTGELF
>TRBV28|TRBJ1-2
ASSGQGVVGYT
>TRBV9|TRBJ2-1
ASSVGGGGAFNEQF
>TRBV19|TRBJ1-1
ASSIEAQGPDTEAF
>TRBV28|TRBJ1-2
ASRPTVSYGYT
>TRBV5-6|TRBJ1-5
ASSLGDRSLPQH
>TRBV4-1|TRBJ1-5
ASSHLGANQPQH
>TRBV9|TRBJ1-4
ASSVLPETEGGGELF
>TRBV5-1|TRBJ1-4
ASSLTHRGPATNEKLF
>TRBV4-1|TRBJ1-4
ASSQGTGGGEKLF
>TRBV20-1|TRBJ2-5
SATQETQY
>TRBV14|TRBJ2-2
ASSQVRGGTGELF
>TRBV2|TRBJ2-7
ASSDIEQY
>TRBV4-2|TRBJ1-1
ASSQGGTNTEAF
>TRBV6-1|TRBJ1-1
ASSEGWFMNTEAF
>TRBV30|TRBJ1-4
AWSIGTVATNEKLF